This TCR beta chain was captured in a study of T cell repertoires in cytomegalovirus infection. Study overall: Public TCR beta signatures indicated both CMV infection and matching HLA type. Study-level points and caveats: HLA-C-restricted TCR beta clonotypes specific for CMV led the ex vivo response. Summed public TCR beta family frequency identified CMV carriers bearing the relevant HLA.

The CDR3 contains 15 residues. The V and J ends lost 6 bases and 2 bases, in that order; junction bases with no gene match: 7. TCRdb re-called the reads through MiXCR, storing one row per CDR3 protein. The sample consists of tens of thousands of distinct CDR3 sequences, approximately 3.6% of them appearing once. This clonotype was seen many times. Its antigen is not known. This TCR came from a human donor in good health (CMV status not recorded). Some clones in this sample may be carry-over from other donors' samples. The sample consisted of PBMCs. This chain joins TRBV12-3 or TRBV12-4 and TRBJ2-3, with 8 bases lining up with TRBD1. CDR3 DNA sequence: TGTGCCAGCAGGCAGACAGGGGCGGCCACAGATACGCAGTATTTT. This encodes CASRQTGAATDTQYF.